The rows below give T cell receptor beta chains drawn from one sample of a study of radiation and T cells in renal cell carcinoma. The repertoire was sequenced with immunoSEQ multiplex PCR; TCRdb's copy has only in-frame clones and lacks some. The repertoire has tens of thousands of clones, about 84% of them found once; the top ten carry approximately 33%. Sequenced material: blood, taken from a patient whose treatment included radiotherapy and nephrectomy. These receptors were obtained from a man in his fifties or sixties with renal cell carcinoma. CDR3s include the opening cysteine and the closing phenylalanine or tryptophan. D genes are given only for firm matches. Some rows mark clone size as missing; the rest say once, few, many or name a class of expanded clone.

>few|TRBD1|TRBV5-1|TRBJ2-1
TGCGCCAGCAGCTTGGGGGACAGGGGTCGGTTCTTC
CASSLGDRGRFF
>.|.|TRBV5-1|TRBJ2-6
TGCGCCAGCAGCCCTACGGATTCTGGGGCCAACGTCCTGACTTTC
CASSPTDSGANVLTF
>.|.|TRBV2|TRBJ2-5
TGTGCCAGCAACGAGGGGATGAGGCAAGAGACCCAGTACTTC
CASNEGMRQETQYF
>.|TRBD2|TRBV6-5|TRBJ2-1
TGTGCCAGCGGGTTGTTAGCGGGGGACAATGAGCAGTTCTTC
CASGLLAGDNEQFF
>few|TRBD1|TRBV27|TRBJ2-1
TGTGCCAGCAGTCCTCACCGGGACAGTCAGGATGAGCAGTTCTTC
CASSPHRDSQDEQFF
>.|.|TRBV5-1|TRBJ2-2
TGCGCCAGCAGCCCGCAGGGGAGGGCCGGGGAGCTGTTTTTT
CASSPQGRAGELFF
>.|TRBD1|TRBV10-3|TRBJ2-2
TGTGCCATCAGTGTTGACAGGGAAGGGGAGCTGTTTTTT
CAISVDREGELFF
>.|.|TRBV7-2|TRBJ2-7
TGTGCCAGCAGCTTAGCGCCCTACGGCTACGAGCAGTACTTC
CASSLAPYGYEQYF
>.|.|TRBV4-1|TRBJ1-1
TGCGCCAGCAGCCTAGTAGACGTTTTGAACACTGAAGCTTTCTTT
CASSLVDVLNTEAFF
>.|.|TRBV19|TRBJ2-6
TGTGCCAGTAGTATTTATGAGGGACGGGCCAACGTCCTGACTTTC
CASSIYEGRANVLTF
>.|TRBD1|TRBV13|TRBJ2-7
TGTGCCAGCAGCCTCCGGGACAGGAATTACGAGCAGTACTTC
CASSLRDRNYEQYF
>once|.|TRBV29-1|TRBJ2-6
TGCAGCGTTGCGGAGTCTGGGGCCAACGTCCTGACTTTC
CSVAESGANVLTF
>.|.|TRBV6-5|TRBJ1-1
TGTGCCAGCAGTTACTTTGGGATGAACACTGAAGCTTTCTTT
CASSYFGMNTEAFF
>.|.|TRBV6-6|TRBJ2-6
TGTGCCAGCAGTTCCAACCATCCGGGAGGGGCCAACGTCCTGACTTTC
CASSSNHPGGANVLTF
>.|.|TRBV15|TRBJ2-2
TGTGCCACCAGCAGACAGGGGGGTTTAACCGGGGAGCTGTTTTTT
CATSRQGGLTGELFF
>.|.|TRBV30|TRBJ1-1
TGTGCCGGAAGCCCGTGGCAGGACTTCGAGGTTACCACTGAAGCTTTCTTT
CAGSPWQDFEVTTEAFF
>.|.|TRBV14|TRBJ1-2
TGTGCCAGCAGCTTACAGGGAGTTGGGTATGGCTACACCTTC
CASSLQGVGYGYTF
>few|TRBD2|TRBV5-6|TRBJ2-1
TGTGCCAGCAGTCAGACTAGCGGCATCTACAATGAGCAGTTCTTC
CASSQTSGIYNEQFF
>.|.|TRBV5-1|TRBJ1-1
TGCGCCAGCAGCTTGGAGGGAGGATGGGACACTGAAGCTTTCTTT
CASSLEGGWDTEAFF
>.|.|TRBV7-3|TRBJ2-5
TGTGCCAGCAGCTTACAGGGACCCCAAGAGACCCAGTACTTC
CASSLQGPQETQYF
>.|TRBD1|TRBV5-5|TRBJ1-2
TGTGCCAGCAGCTTGGACTGGACAGGCTATGGCTACACCTTC
CASSLDWTGYGYTF
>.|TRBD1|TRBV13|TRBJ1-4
TGTGCCACCAAAGACAGGGGGCGCGATGAAAAACTGTTTTTT
CATKDRGRDEKLFF
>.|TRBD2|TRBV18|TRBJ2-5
TGTGCCAGCTCACCACTACCCGGGAGGAACCAAGAGACCCAGTACTTC
CASSPLPGRNQETQYF
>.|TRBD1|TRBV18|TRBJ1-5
TGTGCCAGCTCACGACAGGGTGGGCAGCCCCAGCATTTT
CASSRQGGQPQHF
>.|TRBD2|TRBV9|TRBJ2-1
TGTGCCAGCAGCGTAAGCGGGAGTGGTTACAATGAGCAGTTCTTC
CASSVSGSGYNEQFF
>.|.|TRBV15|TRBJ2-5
TGTGCCACCAGCCCTCCGAACAGGAGGGAGACCCAGTACTTC
CATSPPNRRETQYF
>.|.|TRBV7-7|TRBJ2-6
TGTGCCAGCAGCCCGAGGCTCGCTGGGGCCAACGTCCTGACTTTC
CASSPRLAGANVLTF
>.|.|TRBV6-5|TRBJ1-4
TGTGCCAGCAGTTTACAGGGAAGTACGGAAAAACTGTTTTTT
CASSLQGSTEKLFF
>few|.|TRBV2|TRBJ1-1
TGTGCCAGCAGTCCCTGGCAGGAAGCTTTCTTT
CASSPWQEAFF
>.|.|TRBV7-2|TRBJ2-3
TGTGCCAGCAGCAGATTAGCCAGCGGAACAGATACGCAGTATTTT
CASSRLASGTDTQYF
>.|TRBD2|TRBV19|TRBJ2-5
TGTGCCAGTAGCACCGGGACTAGCGGATTTGGAGAGACCCAGTACTTC
CASSTGTSGFGETQYF
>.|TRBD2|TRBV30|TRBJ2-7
TGTGCCTGGAGTGTAGATAGCGGGAACTACGAGCAGTACTTC
CAWSVDSGNYEQYF
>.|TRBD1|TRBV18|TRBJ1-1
TGTGCCAGCTCACCACCCGGGACAGGGTCGGGGGACACTGAAGCTTTCTTT
CASSPPGTGSGDTEAFF
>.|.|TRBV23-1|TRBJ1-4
TGCGCCAGCAGTCAAACCGAACCAATACTCACAGGGCGTGGAGAAAAACTGTTTTTT
CASSQTEPILTGRGEKLFF
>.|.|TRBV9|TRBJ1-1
TGTGCCAGCAGCACCCTGGACGGGAACACTGAAGCTTTCTTT
CASSTLDGNTEAFF
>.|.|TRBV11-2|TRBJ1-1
TGTGCCAGCAGCTCTTACGGGACGGCGAACACTGAAGCTTTCTTT
CASSSYGTANTEAFF
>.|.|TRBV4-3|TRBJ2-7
TGCGCCAGCAGCCAGACCTGGGACACATATTACGAGCAGTACTTC
CASSQTWDTYYEQYF
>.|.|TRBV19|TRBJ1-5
TGTGCCAGTACCTCTCAAGGACGGGGGAGGCAGCCCCAGCATTTT
CASTSQGRGRQPQHF
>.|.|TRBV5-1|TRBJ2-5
TGCGCCAGCAGCTTGGTGAAGTTAGGGGAGACCCAGTACTTC
CASSLVKLGETQYF
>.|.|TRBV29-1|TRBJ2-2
TGCAGCGACACCCTCGGGGACACCGAGGAGCTGTTTTTT
CSDTLGDTEELFF
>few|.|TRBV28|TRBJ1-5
TGTGCCAGCAGTTTACGCCTCTTAGGGTTGGGCAATCAGCCCCAGCATTTT
CASSLRLLGLGNQPQHF
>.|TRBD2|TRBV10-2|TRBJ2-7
TGCGCCAGCAGTAGCGGGAGTTACGAGCAGTACTTC
CASSSGSYEQYF
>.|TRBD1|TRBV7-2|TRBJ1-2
TGTGCCAGCAGCTTATACAGGGGGCCCGGTCAGGGTGGCTACACCTTC
CASSLYRGPGQGGYTF
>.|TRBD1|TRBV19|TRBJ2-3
TGTGCCAGTAGTCGTCGTGGACAGGGCACAGATACGCAGTATTTT
CASSRRGQGTDTQYF
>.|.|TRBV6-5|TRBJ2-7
TGTGCCAGCAGTTACCGCGGACAAAACACCTACGAGCAGTACTTC
CASSYRGQNTYEQYF
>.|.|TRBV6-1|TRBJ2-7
TGTGCCAGCAGTGAAGACAGGGTGAACAACGAGCAGTACTTC
CASSEDRVNNEQYF
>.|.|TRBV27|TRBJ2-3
TGTGCCAGCAGCCGCCGTCAAGTCAGGGGACTCACAGATACGCAGTATTTT
CASSRRQVRGLTDTQYF
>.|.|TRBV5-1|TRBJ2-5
TGCGCCAGCAGCTTGTCCAGGGCCGAAGAGACCCAGTACTTC
CASSLSRAEETQYF
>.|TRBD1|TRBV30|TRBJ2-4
TGTGCCTGGAGTCTCCGGGACAGAGACAAAAACATTCAGTACTTC
CAWSLRDRDKNIQYF
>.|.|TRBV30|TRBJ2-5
TGTGCCTGGAGTGTACGGGAGTTGACAGTTCAAGAGACCCAGTACTTC
CAWSVRELTVQETQYF
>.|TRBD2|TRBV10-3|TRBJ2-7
TGTGCCATCAGAGCCGGGACTAGCGGGGATGAGCAGTACTTC
CAIRAGTSGDEQYF
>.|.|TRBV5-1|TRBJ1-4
TGCGCCAGCAGCGTACAGGGCTCTGATGAAAAACTGTTTTTT
CASSVQGSDEKLFF
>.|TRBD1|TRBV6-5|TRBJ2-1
TGTGCCAGCACTCCGGGACAGGGGGTGATCAATGAGCAGTTCTTC
CASTPGQGVINEQFF